The present TCR beta chain was sequenced within a study of blood T cell repertoires in COVID-19. About the study: In each case, the material was cDNA or gDNA derived from T cells, B-cell-depleted T cells, or PBMCs.

Clinical history as reported by participants underpinned cohort assignment. Measured with immunoSEQ multiplex PCR; TCRdb has only the in-frame clones, and not every one. The sample shows about 480,000 clones, 88% of them seen only once. The V and J ends lost 1 base and 2 bases respectively, with 14 bases between them. Germline V lookup: CDR1 SGHVS, CDR2 FQNEAQ. The CDR3 is 16 residues long. Material for sequencing was PBMCs or T cells enriched from blood (not recorded which). The chain links TRBV7-8 to TRBJ1-2; no firm D call. The TCR originated in a woman between 40 and 55 years old who had recovered from COVID-19. CDR3 in amino acids: CASSLGPEGTNYGYTF. Here the CDR3 DNA reads TGTGCCAGCAGCTTAGGTCCCGAGGGCACGAACTATGGCTACACCTTC.